This TCR beta chain was captured in a study of CD8+CD57+ T cells in acquired aplastic anemia. In the study overall: When averaged, DNA from sorted CD4+ and CD8+ cells came to about 3 ug. There were 10 million or so reads, on average, for CD4+ cells from healthy donors. Overall study findings and caveats: Sharing between patients and controls was observed for over 25 CD8+ CDR3 sequences. Patients were compared with controls for CD8+ Simpson's diversity, and no significant difference emerged.

The V and J ends lost 1 base and 4 bases respectively, with 11 bases between them. Germline CDR1 is SGHVS and CDR2 is FNYEAQ. CDR3 size: 15 residues. Genomic DNA templated the TCR beta VDJ and CDR3 profiling. Via MiXCR, TCRdb re-called the reads, giving one row per CDR3 protein. Here the sample spans 50,000 to 70,000 distinct CDR3 sequences, around 55% being singletons. About this clonotype itself: What it binds is unknown.

What was sequenced was sorted CD4+, CD8+, or CD8+CD57+ T cells (not recorded which) from PBMCs. This chain connects TRBV7-6 to TRBJ2-1, with D possibly being TRBD1 (8 bases). The receptor's source is a human donor in good health, serving as a control. CDR3 sequence (DNA): TGTGCCAGCAGCTTAGACAGGGGGGGGTACAATGAGCAGTTCTTC. It is translated as CASSLDRGGYNEQFF.